What follows describes a single TCR beta chain. Trimming at V came to 3 bases and at J to 8 bases, leaving 8 bases not matched to a gene. The CDR3 contains 15 residues. Germline V gene data show CDR1 as MNHNS and CDR2 as SASEGT. This record belongs to a study of control samples from healthy donors and cancer patients. The protocol was immunoSEQ multiplex PCR, while the TCRdb copy is restricted to in-frame clones and leaves out a portion. The sample includes about 82,000 clones, over 90% seen only once; the top ten take approximately 4.8%. The sequenced sample consisted of blood. This sequence was found in a woman aged 18-29 years in good health. The chain couples TRBV6-1 to TRBJ1-2, with TRBD1 matching 11 bases. CDR3 nucleotide sequence: TGTGCCAGCAGTGATTACGGACAGGGGGCGGGAGGCTACACCTTC. Its protein is CASSDYGQGAGGYTF.